The 7 T cell receptor beta chains below were found in one sample sequenced in a study of cytomegalovirus exposure and HLA in healthy donors. Using immunoSEQ multiplex PCR, the repertoire was profiled, and TCRdb retains in-frame clones only, with some absent. Here the sample spans some 250,000 clones, around 87% being singletons. Source material: PBMCs. The receptors stem from a woman younger than 30 in good health and CMV-seronegative.

The V and J genes are TRBV4-3 and TRBJ2-1; 16 bases map to TRBD2. The CDR3 has 17 residues. From germline, CDR1 is LGHNA and CDR2 YSLEER. V dropped 3 bases and J dropped 7; count of bases not matched to a gene: 6. The CDR3 spells CASSQPGLAGGQNEQFF. As DNA, the CDR3 is TGCGCCAGCAGCCAGCCGGGACTAGCGGGGGGGCAAAATGAGCAGTTCTTC.

The chain joins TRBV6-1 to TRBJ2-7, with a tentative D call TRBD1 (6 bases). V was shortened by 7 bases and J by 3 bases, with 13 bases between the two germline ends. Germline V lookup: CDR1 MNHNS, CDR2 SASEGT. The CDR3 totals 13 residues. In DNA form, the CDR3 reads TGTGCCAGCATTGCGGACAGTTACTACGAGCAGTACGTC. This translates into CASIADSYYEQYV.

This chain links TRBV11-3 with TRBJ1-1; 7 nucleotides align to TRBD1. Germline V gene data show CDR1 as SGHNT and CDR2 as YENEEA. J was trimmed by 2 bases and V by 1 base; bases with no gene match: 7. CDR3 length equals 16 residues. CDR3 coding DNA: TGTGCCAGCAGCTTAGGTACGCGGGACAGCAACACTGAAGCTTTCTTT. It specifies CASSLGTRDSNTEAFF. Together with reference TRBV11-3 and TRBJ1-1, the CDR3 gives the full variable domain: EAGVVQSPRYKIIEKKQPVAFWCNPISGHNTLYWYLQNLGQGPELLIRYENEEAVDDSQLPKDRFSAERLKGVDSTLKIQPAELGDSAVYLCASSLGTRDSNTEAFFGQGTRLTVV.

The chain carries TRBV29-1 and TRBJ1-2; tentative D call: TRBD1 (5 bases). The CDR3 covers 13 residues. Deletions cut 2 bases from V and 4 bases from J, with 11 bases between. From germline, CDR1 is SQVTM and CDR2 ANQGSEA. CDR3 loop: CSVEIPGPYGYTF. The CDR3 nucleotides are TGCAGCGTTGAAATCCCAGGGCCCTATGGCTACACCTTC.

The CDR3 loop is CASSPWTSGAYEQFF. CDR3 bases: TGTGCCAGCAGCCCATGGACTAGCGGGGCCTATGAGCAGTTCTTC. V gene TRBV7-2 combines with J gene TRBJ2-1; 12 bases agree with TRBD2. The CDR3 is 15 amino acids. The V segment lost 5 bases and the J segment 8 bases; nucleotides outside the gene matches: 7. Germline CDR1 and CDR2: SGHTA and FQGNSA. Drawing the rest from reference TRBV7-2 and TRBJ2-1, the complete variable domain is GAGVSQSPSNKVTEKGKDVELRCDPISGHTALYWYRQSLGQGLEFLIYFQGNSAPDKSGLPSDRFSAERTGGSVSTLTIQRTQQEDSAVYLCASSPWTSGAYEQFFGPGTRLTVL.

CDR3 sequence (DNA): TGTGCCATCAGTGAGTCATCTAGCGGGGTTGGAGAGCAGTTCTTC. It specifies CAISESSSGVGEQFF. This sequence joins TRBV10-3 and TRBJ2-1, with 9 bases aligning to TRBD2. J gave up 10 bases and V 0 bases, and 7 bases lay outside the gene matches. This CDR3 has 15 residues. Germline V gives CDR1 ENHRY, CDR2 SYGVKD.

The chain recombines TRBV27 with TRBJ1-1; 9 nucleotides align to TRBD1. Germline V lookup: CDR1 MNHEY, CDR2 SMNVEV (reference sequence). The V and J ends lost 7 bases and 4 bases, in that order; junction bases with no gene match: 7. CDR3 length equals 14 residues. The CDR3 DNA reads TGTGCCAGCATTATGACAGGGGGGGCCACTGAAGCTTTCTTT. It translates to CASIMTGGATEAFF.